The clone carrying this T cell receptor beta chain has only a few counts. The antigen is undetermined. CDR1 is ENHRY and CDR2 is SYGVKD in the germline V gene. The CDR3 loop spans 12 amino acids. Prepared libraries of TCR beta cDNA carried unique molecular identifiers. TCRdb re-analysed the PCR reads in MiXCR, keeping a single row per CDR3 protein. The sample comprises hundreds of thousands of distinct CDR3 sequences, approximately 50% of which are singletons, and 4.6% rests with the top ten. The sample comes from a study of post-analysis software for immune sequencing data. Notes on the study in general: The study found TRBV5-6, TRBV5-1 and TRBV20-1 among 4 or 5 TRBV segments more frequent in patients than controls.

The TCR sequence derives from a girl aged 10-17 years with multiple sclerosis. The source material was blood. The chain has TRBV10-3 and TRBJ2-4; a possible D gene is TRBD1 (6 bases). The DNA end is a closer match to TRBJ2-7, so the J assignment may be wrong. The CDR3: CAISERGSEQYF. As DNA, the CDR3 is TGTGCCATCAGTGAGAGGGGGTCCGAGCAGTACTTC.